The clone carrying this T cell receptor (beta chain) has at least ten counts. Its antigen remains unknown. V was trimmed by 1 base and J by 5 bases, leaving 7 bases between them. CDR3 length: 14 amino acids. The germline CDR1 and CDR2 sequences are KGHDR and SFDVKD. This sample is part of a study of naive and memory T cell subsets. General study points: Tuberculin site TCR excess was interpreted as type IV hypersensitivity infiltration. Far more TCRs reportedly came from tuberculin skin test site biopsies.

Ligated cDNA underwent four rounds of PCR with nested alpha and beta constant region primers and SP2. TCRdb reanalysed the UMI-ligation and nested PCR reads using MiXCR and keeps one entry per CDR3 protein. The top ten clones hold 6.2% of a sample with around 25,000 distinct CDR3 sequences, 6% of them seen once. Treatment denoted: skin biopsy from PPD injection site in Mantoux-positive individual. The library had UMIs added by 3' ligation of an oligonucleotide to TCR cDNA. Tuberculin skin test biopsies were taken where PPD was injected in Mantoux-positive people. Cells were not sorted; total RNA input targeted 1 to 1000 ng.

This sequence joins TRBV24-1 and TRBJ2-2, with a possible D match to TRBD1 (5 bases). This specimen was skin, taken from a tuberculin skin test site. This clonotype originated in an adult in good health. CDR3 DNA sequence: TGTGCCACCAGTGATTTCTCAGGGACCGGGGAGCTGTTTTTT. Its protein is CATSDFSGTGELFF.